The sequence of this T cell receptor beta chain was determined in a study of T cells after yellow fever vaccination. Findings of the study overall: Peak timing came faster in the weaker secondary response, day 5 versus 15. Sorted repertoires could include abundant contaminating clonotypes from bulk cells. Post-booster repertoires contained most primary-vaccination clones again (around 97% CD4, about 90% CD8).

This clonotype showed up many times. Its specificity is unknown. Germline assignment: CDR1 SQVTM and CDR2 ANQGSEA. Losses at the gene ends were 5 bases for V and 1 base for J; bases not matched to a gene: 8. The CDR3 totals 16 residues. Conversion of TCR transcripts into cDNA relied on 5'RACE template switching, which added a universal primer site and UMIs. TCRdb called the 5' RACE reads again in MiXCR, with one record for every CDR3 protein. The table records some 670,000 distinct CDR3 sequences, around 12% of them present only once. This receptor was taken from a young man who received the YFV17D yellow fever vaccine. The chain employs TRBV29-1 and TRBJ2-5; 12 bases agree with TRBD2. The sample was PBMCs, taken on the day of the yellow fever booster vaccination. The CDR3, as DNA: TGCAGCGTTCTGTGGACTAGCGGGAAATCCCAAGAGACCCAGTACTTC. It is translated as CSVLWTSGKSQETQYF.